A single sample is the source of the 5 T cell receptor beta chains below, sequenced in a study of blood T cell repertoires in COVID-19. Produced via immunoSEQ multiplex PCR; TCRdb's table is partial and in-frame only. The sample contains under 250,000 clones, about 80% of which appear only once. The sequencing input was peripheral blood. The receptor source for this set is a woman between 55 and 75 years old with acute or convalescent COVID-19.

This chain links TRBV10-3 with TRBJ2-3; D is possibly TRBD2 (5 bases). The CDR3 extends over 13 amino acids. CDR1 is ENHRY and CDR2 is SYGVKD in the germline V gene. Trimming stripped 10 bases from V and 4 bases from J, with 15 bases between. This CDR3 reads CATSYGGADTQYF. The CDR3 DNA reads TGTGCCACCTCTTACGGAGGCGCAGATACGCAGTATTTT.

The rearrangement uses TRBV5-1 and TRBJ1-2; maybe TRBD1 (5 bases). Per germline, CDR1 SGHRS and CDR2 YFSETQ. Between the trimmed V and J ends, which lost 4 bases and 0 bases, there was a span of 16 bases. The CDR3 is made up of 16 amino acids. The CDR3 sequence: CASSNPGGAANYGYTF. Here the CDR3 DNA reads TGCGCCAGCAGCAACCCGGGGGGTGCTGCTAACTATGGCTACACCTTC.

V is TRBV28 and J is TRBJ1-2; D is possibly TRBD1 (6 bases). The CDR3 has 13 amino acids. Germline CDR1 is MDHEN and CDR2 is SYDVKM. Trimming removed 4 bases from V and 6 bases from J, with 12 bases in between. The CDR3 nucleotides are TGTGCCAGCAGTTCCGGGACATCTGATGGCTACACCTTC. Translating gives CASSSGTSDGYTF.

The rearrangement uses TRBV19 and TRBJ1-5; TRBD1 is a possible D gene (6 bases). Germline CDR1 is LNHDA and CDR2 is SQIVND (reference sequence). This CDR3 contains 17 residues. Trimming removed 3 bases from V and 4 bases from J, with 19 bases in between. The CDR3 sequence: CASSMAAAGAFNQPQHF. The DNA of the CDR3 is TGTGCCAGTAGTATGGCCGCCGCAGGGGCCTTTAATCAGCCCCAGCATTTT.

The chain has TRBV7-3 and TRBJ2-1; possible D gene TRBD2, 6 bases. The CDR3 contains 14 residues. V shed 1 base and J shed 9 bases, with 13 bases lying between them. Germline V lookup: CDR1 SGHTA, CDR2 FQGTGA. The CDR3 protein is CASSLKFGGTEQFF. CDR3 nucleotides: TGTGCCAGCAGCTTAAAATTCGGGGGTACTGAGCAGTTCTTC.